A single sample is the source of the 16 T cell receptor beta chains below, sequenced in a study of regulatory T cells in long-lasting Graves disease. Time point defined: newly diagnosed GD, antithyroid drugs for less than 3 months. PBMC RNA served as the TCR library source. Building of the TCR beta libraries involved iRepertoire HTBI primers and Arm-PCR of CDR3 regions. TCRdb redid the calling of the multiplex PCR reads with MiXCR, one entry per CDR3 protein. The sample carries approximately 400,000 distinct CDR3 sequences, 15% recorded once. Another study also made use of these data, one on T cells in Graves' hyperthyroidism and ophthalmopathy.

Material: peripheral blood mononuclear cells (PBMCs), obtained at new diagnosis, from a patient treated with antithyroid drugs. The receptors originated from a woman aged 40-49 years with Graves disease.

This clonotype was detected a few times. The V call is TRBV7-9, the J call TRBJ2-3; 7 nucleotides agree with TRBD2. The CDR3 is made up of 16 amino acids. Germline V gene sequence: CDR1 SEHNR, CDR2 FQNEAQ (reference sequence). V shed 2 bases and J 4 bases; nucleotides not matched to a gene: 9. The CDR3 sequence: CASSLYPAGEPDTQYF. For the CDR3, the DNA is TGTGCCAGCAGCTTATATCCTGCGGGGGAACCAGATACGCAGTATTTT.

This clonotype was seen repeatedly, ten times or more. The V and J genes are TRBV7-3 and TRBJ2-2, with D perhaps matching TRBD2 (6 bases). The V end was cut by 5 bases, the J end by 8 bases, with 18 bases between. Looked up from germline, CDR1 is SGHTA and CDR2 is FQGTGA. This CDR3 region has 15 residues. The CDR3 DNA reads TGTGCCAGCAGCCCGCAGGGAGGAGGATTGGGGGAGCTGTTTTTT. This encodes CASSPQGGGLGELFF.

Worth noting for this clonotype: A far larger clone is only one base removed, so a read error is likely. The DNA of the CDR3 is TGTGCCAGCAGTTCCGTTCCTTCGTCATCCTACGAGCAGTACTTC. This translates into CASSSVPSSSYEQYF. This chain uses TRBV12-3 or TRBV12-4 with TRBJ2-7; no clear D gene. The length of the CDR3 is 15 residues. The V end was cut by 4 bases, the J end by 1 base, with 14 bases between.

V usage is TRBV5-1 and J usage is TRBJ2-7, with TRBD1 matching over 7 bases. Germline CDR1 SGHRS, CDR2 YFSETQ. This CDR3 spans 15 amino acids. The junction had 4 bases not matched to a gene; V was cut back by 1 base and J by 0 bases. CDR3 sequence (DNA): TGCGCCAGCAGCTTGAACAGGGGAAGCTCCTACGAGCAGTACTTC. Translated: CASSLNRGSSYEQYF. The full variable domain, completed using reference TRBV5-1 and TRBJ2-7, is KAGVTQTPRYLIKTRGQQVTLSCSPISGHRSVSWYQQTPGQGLQFLFEYFSETQRNKGNFPGRFSGRQFSNSRSEMNVSTLELGDSALYLCASSLNRGSSYEQYFGPGTRLTVT.

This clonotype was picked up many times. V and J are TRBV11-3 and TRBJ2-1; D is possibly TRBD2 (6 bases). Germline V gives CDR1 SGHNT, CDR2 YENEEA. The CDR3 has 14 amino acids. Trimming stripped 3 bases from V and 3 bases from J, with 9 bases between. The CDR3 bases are TGTGCCAGCAGCTTCCGCGGGAACTACAATGAGCAGTTCTTC. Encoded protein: CASSFRGNYNEQFF.

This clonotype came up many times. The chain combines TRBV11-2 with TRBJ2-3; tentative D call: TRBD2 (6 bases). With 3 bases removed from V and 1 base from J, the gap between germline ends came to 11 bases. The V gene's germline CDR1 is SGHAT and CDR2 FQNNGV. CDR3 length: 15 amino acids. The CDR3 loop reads CASSLVGGGTDTQYF. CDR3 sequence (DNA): TGTGCCAGCAGCTTGGTGGGGGGTGGCACAGATACGCAGTATTTT.

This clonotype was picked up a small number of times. In DNA, the CDR3 is TGTGCCAGCAGCCCCGGGCTAGCGGGAGCATCCTACGAGCAGTACTTC. Amino acids: CASSPGLAGASYEQYF. The rearrangement links TRBV7-2 to TRBJ2-7, with 10 bases matching TRBD2. The CDR3 loop spans 16 amino acids. J lost 1 base, V lost 5 bases, and 8 bases had no gene match. Looked up from germline, CDR1 is SGHTA and CDR2 is FQGNSA.

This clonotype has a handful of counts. The CDR3 DNA is TGCAGCGTTGGGGGATTTGCCGGGACAGGGGGAGGCTACACCTTC. Amino acids: CSVGGFAGTGGGYTF. V and J are TRBV29-1 and TRBJ1-2; 11 nucleotides match TRBD1. The CDR3 sequence is 15 residues long. V dropped 4 bases and J dropped 8; count of bases not matched to a gene: 12. The germline V gene has CDR1 SQVTM and CDR2 ANQGSEA.

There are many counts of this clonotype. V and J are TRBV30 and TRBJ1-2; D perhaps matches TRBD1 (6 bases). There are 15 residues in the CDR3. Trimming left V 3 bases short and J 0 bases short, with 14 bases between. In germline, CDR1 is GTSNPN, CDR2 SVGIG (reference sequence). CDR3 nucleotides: TGTGCCTGGAGATTAAAGGGGGGAACTAACTATGGCTACACCTTC. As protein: CAWRLKGGTNYGYTF.

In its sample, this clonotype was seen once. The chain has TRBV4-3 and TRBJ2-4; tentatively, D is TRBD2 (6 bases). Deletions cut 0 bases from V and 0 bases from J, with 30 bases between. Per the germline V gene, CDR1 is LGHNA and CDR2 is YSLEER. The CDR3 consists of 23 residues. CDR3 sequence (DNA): TGCGCCAGCAGCCAAGATTGGGGTGTAATGGGGGTAGGAGGGATCCTAGCCAAAAACATTCAGTACTTC. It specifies CASSQDWGVMGVGGILAKNIQYF.

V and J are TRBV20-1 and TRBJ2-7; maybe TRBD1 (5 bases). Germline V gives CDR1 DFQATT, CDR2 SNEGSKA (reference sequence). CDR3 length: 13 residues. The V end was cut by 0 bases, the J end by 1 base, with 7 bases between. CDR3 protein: CSARDKGSYEQYF. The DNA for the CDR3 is TGCAGTGCTAGAGACAAGGGGTCCTACGAGCAGTACTTC.

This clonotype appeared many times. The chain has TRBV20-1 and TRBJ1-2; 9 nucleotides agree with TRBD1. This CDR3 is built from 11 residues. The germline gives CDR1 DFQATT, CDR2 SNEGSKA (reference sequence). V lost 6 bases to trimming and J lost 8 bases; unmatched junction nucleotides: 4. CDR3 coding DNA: TGCAGTGCGAGGACAGGGGACGGCTACACCTTC. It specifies CSARTGDGYTF.

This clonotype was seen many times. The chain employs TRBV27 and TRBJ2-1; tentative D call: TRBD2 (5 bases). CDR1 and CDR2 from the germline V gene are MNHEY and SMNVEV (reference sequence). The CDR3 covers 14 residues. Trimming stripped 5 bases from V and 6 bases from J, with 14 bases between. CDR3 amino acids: CASSPGGSLNEQFF. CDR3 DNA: TGTGCCAGCAGTCCCGGAGGTAGCCTCAATGAGCAGTTCTTC.

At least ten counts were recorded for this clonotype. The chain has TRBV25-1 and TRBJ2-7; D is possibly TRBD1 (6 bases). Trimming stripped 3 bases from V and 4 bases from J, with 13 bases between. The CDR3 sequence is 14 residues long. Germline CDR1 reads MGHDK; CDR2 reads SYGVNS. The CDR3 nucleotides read TGTGCCAGCAGTGATCTAACGAGGGGGTACGAGCAGTACTTC. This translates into CASSDLTRGYEQYF.

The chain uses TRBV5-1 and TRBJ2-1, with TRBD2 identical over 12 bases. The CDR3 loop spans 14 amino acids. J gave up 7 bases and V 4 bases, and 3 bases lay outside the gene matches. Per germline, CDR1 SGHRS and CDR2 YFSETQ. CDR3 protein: CASSLAGGINEQFF. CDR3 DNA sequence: TGCGCCAGCAGCCTAGCGGGAGGGATTAATGAGCAGTTCTTC.

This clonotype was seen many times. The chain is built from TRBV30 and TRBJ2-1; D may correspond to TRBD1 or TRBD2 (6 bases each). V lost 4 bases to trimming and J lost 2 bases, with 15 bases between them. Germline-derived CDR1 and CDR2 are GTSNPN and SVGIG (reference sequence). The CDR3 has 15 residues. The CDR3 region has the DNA TGTGCCTGGAAACGCGGGACACCTGCCTACAATGAGCAGTTCTTC. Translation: CAWKRGTPAYNEQFF.